This TCR beta chain is from a study of blood T cell repertoires in COVID-19. The CDR3 is 12 residues long. Germline values: CDR1 MNHEY, CDR2 SMNVEV (reference sequence). The V end was cut by 6 bases, the J end by 3 bases, with 7 bases between. In assigning cohorts, the study relied on participant-reported clinical history. Only in-frame clones appear in the TCRdb table, and some are missing; sequencing was by immunoSEQ multiplex PCR. This sample yields roughly 250,000 clones, of which about nine tenths are seen a single time; roughly 2% belongs to the top ten. V and J are TRBV27 and TRBJ2-3, with D possibly matching TRBD2 (5 bases). Sequencing was done on a sample of PBMCs or T cells enriched from blood (not recorded which). The receptor's source is a woman aged 40 to 49 with acute COVID-19. CDR3 in amino acids: CASRLETDTQYF. The CDR3 DNA sequence: TGTGCCAGCAGACTAGAAACAGATACGCAGTATTTT.